These T cell receptor beta chains were read from a single sample in a study of blood T cell repertoires in COVID-19. The method was immunoSEQ multiplex PCR; TCRdb's version includes in-frame clones alone and lacks a portion of them. This sample has 95,000 or so clones; 81% occur once, and the top ten carry around 4.8%. Material for sequencing was peripheral blood. These receptors came from an elderly man with COVID-19, enrolled during active disease. CDR3s leave out the opening cysteine and the closing phenylalanine or tryptophan. Fields, in order: V gene, D gene, J gene, CDR3 protein. D genes are given only for firm matches.

TRBV19,TRBD1,TRBJ1-2,ASSTLTGTGLNYGYT
TRBV28,TRBD1,TRBJ1-2,ASRHVDRGRGGYT
TRBV30,TRBD2,TRBJ2-1,AWRGGIGSYNEQF
TRBV3-1/TRBV3-2,-,TRBJ2-3,ASSQVARDTQY
TRBV29-1,TRBD2,TRBJ2-7,SVEWSSGSYEQY
TRBV30,TRBD1,TRBJ2-1,AWNYRGSDNEQF
TRBV6-4,-,TRBJ2-3,ASSLDWGDTQY
TRBV9,TRBD2,TRBJ2-3,ASSGSWTSGGAITDTQY
TRBV7-8,-,TRBJ2-5,ASSLAGREEETQY
TRBV5-4,TRBD1,TRBJ1-1,ASSPTGVLNTEAF
TRBV6-5,-,TRBJ1-6,ASSYRGENSPLH
TRBV28,-,TRBJ1-2,ASSLAGSDYGYT
TRBV4-1,TRBD1,TRBJ1-1,ASSGQVTNTEAF
TRBV7-3,TRBD1,TRBJ2-2,ASSPLDRDEGGELF
TRBV27,TRBD1,TRBJ1-1,ASSLLRSGQGNTEAF
TRBV28,-,TRBJ1-5,ASSSQGLMDQPQH
TRBV6-6,TRBD1,TRBJ2-3,ASSYSTGGPDTQY
TRBV6-5,-,TRBJ2-1,ASSYVALGNNEQF
TRBV27,-,TRBJ1-1,ASSLVGSMNTEAF
TRBV12-1,-,TRBJ2-1,ASSQGTSGCSYNEQF
TRBV5-1,-,TRBJ1-1,ASSHGQPPYTEAF
TRBV6-5,-,TRBJ1-4,ASRQVGQTLSVF